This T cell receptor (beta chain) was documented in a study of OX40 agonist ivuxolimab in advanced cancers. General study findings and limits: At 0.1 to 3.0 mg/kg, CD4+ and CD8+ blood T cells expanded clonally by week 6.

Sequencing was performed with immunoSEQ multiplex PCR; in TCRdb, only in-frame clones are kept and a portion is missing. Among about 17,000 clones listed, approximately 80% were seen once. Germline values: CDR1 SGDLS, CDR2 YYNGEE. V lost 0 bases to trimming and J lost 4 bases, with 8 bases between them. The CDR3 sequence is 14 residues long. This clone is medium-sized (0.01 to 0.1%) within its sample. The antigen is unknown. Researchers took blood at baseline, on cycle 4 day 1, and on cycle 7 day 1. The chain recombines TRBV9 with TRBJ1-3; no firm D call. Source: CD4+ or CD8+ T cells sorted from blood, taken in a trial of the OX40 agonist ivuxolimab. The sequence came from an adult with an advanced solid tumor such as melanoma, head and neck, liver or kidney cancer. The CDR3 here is CASSVATYGNTIYF. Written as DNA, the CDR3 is TGTGCCAGCAGCGTAGCCACATACGGAAACACCATATATTTT.